The 3 T cell receptor beta chains reported below all come from one sample, sequenced in a study of technical replicates of blood from several donors (dated by TCRdb to about 2017). To prepare the library, the immunoSEQ multiplex PCR assay was applied. TCRdb took over this immuneACCESS table, retaining in-frame rearrangements with V and J assigned. Such tables are incomplete; in checked studies, under half of the missing clones stem from an unresolved V gene, and the remainder is unexplained. The sample table shows around 62,000 clones, and more than 95% are seen once. The top ten clonotypes cover over 0.15% of the sample. Sequencing was performed on T cells isolated from PBMCs. All receptors derive from a human donor in good health.

The V gene is TRBV28, the J gene TRBJ1-2; D remains ambiguous. V was shortened by 2 bases and J by 2 bases, with 9 bases between the two germline ends. The length of the CDR3 is 14 residues. CDR1 MDHEN and CDR2 SYDVKM come from the germline V gene. This CDR3 reads CASSLSLTNYGYTF. The CDR3 nucleotides read TGTGCCAGCAGTTTAAGTCTAACGAACTATGGCTACACCTTC.

This chain joins TRBV9 and TRBJ1-2; 7 bases are a match to TRBD1. Germline trimming cut 2 bases from V and 6 bases from J; bases unmatched to any gene: 4. The CDR3 consists of 13 residues. Germline V CDR1 and CDR2: SGDLS, YYNGEE. CDR3 protein: CASSVGQLNGYTF. The CDR3 nucleotides read TGTGCCAGCAGCGTGGGACAGTTAAATGGCTACACCTTC.

This chain joins TRBV28 and TRBJ2-7, with 10 positions matching TRBD1. The V segment lost 4 bases and the J segment 5 bases; nucleotides outside the gene matches: 8. This CDR3 is 15 amino acids long. Germline V lookup: CDR1 MDHEN, CDR2 SYDVKM. The CDR3 loop reads CASSSPGQGFHEQYF. CDR3 coding DNA: TGTGCCAGCAGTTCACCGGGACAGGGGTTCCACGAGCAGTACTTC.